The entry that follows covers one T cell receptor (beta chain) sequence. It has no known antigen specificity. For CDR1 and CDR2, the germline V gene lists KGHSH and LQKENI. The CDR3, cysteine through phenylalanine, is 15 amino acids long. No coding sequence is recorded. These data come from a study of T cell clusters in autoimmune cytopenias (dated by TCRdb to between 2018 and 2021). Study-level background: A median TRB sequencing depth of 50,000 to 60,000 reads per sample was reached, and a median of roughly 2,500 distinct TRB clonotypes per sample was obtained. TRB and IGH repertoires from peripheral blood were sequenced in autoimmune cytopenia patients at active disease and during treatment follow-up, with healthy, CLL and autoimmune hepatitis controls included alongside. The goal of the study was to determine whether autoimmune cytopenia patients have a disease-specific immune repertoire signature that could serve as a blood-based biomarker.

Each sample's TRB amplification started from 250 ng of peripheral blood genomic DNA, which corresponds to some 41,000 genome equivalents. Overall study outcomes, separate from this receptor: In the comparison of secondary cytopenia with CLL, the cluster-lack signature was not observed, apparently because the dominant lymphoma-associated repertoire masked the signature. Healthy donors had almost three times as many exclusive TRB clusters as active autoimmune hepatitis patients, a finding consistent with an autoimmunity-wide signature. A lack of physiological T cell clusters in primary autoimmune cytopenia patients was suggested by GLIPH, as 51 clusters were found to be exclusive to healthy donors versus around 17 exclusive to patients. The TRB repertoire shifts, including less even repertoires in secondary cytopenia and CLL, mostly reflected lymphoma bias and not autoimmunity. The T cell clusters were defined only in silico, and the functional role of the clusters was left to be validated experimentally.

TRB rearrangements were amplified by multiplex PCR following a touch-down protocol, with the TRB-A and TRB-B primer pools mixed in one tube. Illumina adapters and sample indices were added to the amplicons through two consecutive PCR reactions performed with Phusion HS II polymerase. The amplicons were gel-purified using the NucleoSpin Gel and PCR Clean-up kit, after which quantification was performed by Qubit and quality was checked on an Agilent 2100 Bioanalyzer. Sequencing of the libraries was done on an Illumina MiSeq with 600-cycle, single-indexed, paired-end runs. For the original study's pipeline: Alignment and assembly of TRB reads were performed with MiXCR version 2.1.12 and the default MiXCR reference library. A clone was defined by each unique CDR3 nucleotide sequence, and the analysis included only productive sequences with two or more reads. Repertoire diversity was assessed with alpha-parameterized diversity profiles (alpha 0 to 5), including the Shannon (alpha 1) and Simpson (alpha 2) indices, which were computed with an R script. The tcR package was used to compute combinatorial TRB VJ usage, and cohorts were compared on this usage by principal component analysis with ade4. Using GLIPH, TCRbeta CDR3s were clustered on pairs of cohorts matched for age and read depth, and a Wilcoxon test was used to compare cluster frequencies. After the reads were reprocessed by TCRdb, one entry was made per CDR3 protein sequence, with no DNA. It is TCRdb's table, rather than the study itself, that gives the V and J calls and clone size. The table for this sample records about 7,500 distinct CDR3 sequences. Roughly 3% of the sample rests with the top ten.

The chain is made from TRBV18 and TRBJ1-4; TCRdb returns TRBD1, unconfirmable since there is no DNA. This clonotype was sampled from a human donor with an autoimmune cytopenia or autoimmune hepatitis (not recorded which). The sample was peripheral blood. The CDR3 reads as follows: CASSPPGTGGKKLFF. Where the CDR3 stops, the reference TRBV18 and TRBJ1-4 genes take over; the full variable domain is NAGVMQNPRHLVRRRGQEARLRCSPMKGHSHVYWYRQLPEEGLKFMVYLQKENIIDESGMPKERFSAEFPKEGPSILRIQQVVRGDSAAYFCASSPPGTGGKKLFFGSGTQLSVL.